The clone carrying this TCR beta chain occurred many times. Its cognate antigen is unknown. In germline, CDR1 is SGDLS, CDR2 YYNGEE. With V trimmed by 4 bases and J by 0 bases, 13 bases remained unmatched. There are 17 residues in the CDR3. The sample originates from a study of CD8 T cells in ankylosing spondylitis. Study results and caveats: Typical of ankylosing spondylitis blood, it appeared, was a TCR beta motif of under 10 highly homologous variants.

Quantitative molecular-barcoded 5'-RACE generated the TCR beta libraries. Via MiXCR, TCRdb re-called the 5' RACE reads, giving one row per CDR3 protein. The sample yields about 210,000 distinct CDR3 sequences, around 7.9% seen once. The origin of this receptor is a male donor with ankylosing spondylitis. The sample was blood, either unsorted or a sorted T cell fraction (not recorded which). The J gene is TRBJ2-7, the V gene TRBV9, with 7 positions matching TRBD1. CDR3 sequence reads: CASSRKADREPSYEQYF. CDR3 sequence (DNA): TGTGCCAGCAGCCGAAAAGCCGACAGGGAACCCTCCTACGAGCAGTACTTC.